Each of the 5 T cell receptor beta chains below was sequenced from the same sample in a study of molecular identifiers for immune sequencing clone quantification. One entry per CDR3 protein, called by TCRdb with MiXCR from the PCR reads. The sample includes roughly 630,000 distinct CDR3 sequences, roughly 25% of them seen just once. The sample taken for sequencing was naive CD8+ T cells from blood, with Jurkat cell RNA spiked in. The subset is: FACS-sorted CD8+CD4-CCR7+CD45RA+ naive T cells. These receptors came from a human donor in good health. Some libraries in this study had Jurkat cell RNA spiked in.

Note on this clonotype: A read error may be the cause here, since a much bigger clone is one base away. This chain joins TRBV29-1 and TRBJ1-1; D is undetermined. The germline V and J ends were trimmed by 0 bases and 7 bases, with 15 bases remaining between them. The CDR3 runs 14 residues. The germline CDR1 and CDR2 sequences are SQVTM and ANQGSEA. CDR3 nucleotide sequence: TGCAGCGTTGAAGAAGGCGGGAAAGTGGGTGAAGCTTTCTTT. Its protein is CSVEEGGKVGEAFF.

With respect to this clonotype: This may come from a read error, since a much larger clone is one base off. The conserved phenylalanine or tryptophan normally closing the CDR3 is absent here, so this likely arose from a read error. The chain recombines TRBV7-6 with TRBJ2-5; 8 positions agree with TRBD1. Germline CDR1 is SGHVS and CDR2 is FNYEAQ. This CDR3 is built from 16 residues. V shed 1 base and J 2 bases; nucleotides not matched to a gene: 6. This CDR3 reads CASSLETGASQETQYL. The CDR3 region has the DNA TGTGCCAGCAGCTTAGAGACAGGGGCGTCACAAGAGACCCAGTACCTC.

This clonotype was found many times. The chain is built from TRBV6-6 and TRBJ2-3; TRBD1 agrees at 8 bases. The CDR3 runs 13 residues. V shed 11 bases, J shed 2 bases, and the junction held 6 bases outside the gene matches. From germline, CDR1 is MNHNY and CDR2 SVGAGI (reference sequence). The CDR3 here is CAGRTGLTDTQYF. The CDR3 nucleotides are TGTGCCGGAAGGACAGGGCTCACAGATACGCAGTATTTT.

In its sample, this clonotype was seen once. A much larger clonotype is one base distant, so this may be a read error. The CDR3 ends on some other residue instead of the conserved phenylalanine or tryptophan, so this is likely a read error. CDR3 DNA: TGTGCCAGCAGGCGGACAGGGGGCGACCCCTACGAGCAGTACCTC. This codes for CASRRTGGDPYEQYL. The V call is TRBV5-4, the J call TRBJ2-7; 11 nucleotides agree with TRBD1. The ends lost 5 bases at V and 2 bases at J; junction bases unmatched: 6. The CDR3 is 15 amino acids. Looked up from germline, CDR1 is SGHNT and CDR2 is YYREEE (reference sequence).

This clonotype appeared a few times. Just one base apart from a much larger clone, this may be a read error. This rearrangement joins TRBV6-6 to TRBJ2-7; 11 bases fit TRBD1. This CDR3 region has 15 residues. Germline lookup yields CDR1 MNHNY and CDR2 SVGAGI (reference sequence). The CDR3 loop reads CASSYWDRGEYGQYF. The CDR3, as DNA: TGTGCCAGCAGTTACTGGGACAGGGGGGAGTACGGGCAGTACTTC.